This T cell receptor beta chain was recorded in a study of blood T cell repertoires in COVID-19. At the level of the study: Whether acute or convalescent, the COVID-19 samples came from the United States, Italy and Spain. T cells, B-cell-depleted T cells, or PBMCs supplied cDNA or gDNA.

Per the original methods: Amplifying reference gene primers gave estimates of nucleated cell counts. The assay was immunoSEQ multiplex PCR, and TCRdb's table has in-frame clones only and misses some. V and J calls and clone size come straight from that table; D and trimming were deduced from the DNA. The table records approximately 60,000 clones, approximately 90% of them present only once. This receptor was identified in a man aged 50 to 59 with active COVID-19. The sequenced sample was peripheral blood.

The CDR3 region has the DNA TGTGCCAGCAGCCAAGCCAGGGCCGAGTTGAGCGAAAAACTGTTTTTT. This encodes CASSQARAELSEKLFF. The V gene is TRBV4-2, the J gene TRBJ1-4, with a weak D call TRBD1 (5 bases). This CDR3 has 16 amino acids. Per the germline V gene, CDR1 is LGHNA and CDR2 is YNFKEQ. V lost 1 base to trimming and J lost 8 bases, with 17 bases between them.